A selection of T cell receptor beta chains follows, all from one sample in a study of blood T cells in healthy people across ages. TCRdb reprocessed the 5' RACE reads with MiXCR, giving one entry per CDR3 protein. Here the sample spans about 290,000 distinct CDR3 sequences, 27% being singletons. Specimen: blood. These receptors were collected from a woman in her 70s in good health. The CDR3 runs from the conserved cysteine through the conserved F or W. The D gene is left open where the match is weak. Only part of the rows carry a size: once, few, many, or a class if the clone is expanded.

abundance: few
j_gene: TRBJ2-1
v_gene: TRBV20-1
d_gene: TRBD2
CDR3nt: TGCAGTTCGACTAGCGGGAGCTATGAGCAGTTCTTC
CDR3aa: CSSTSGSYEQFF

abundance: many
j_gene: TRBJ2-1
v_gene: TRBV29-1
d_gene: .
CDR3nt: TGCAGCGCTGACTACAAGAACAATGAGCAGTTCTTC
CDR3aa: CSADYKNNEQFF

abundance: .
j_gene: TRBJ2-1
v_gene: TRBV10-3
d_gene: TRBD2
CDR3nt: TGTGCCATCAGCTCCAGCGGGAGGGACAATGAGCAGTTCTTC
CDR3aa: CAISSSGRDNEQFF

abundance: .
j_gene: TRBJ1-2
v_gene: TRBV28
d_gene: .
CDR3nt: TGTGCCAGCAGTGAAGCCAGGGTGCGAACCTTC
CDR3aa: CASSEARVRTF

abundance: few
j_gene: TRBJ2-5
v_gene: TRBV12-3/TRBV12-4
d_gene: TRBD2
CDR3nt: TGTGCCAGCAGGCCGGGACTAACTGAGACCCAGTACTTC
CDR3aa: CASRPGLTETQYF

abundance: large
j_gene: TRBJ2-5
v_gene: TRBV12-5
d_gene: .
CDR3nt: TGTGCTAGTGGTTTGTCGGCCCTCGCGGAGACCCAGTACTTC
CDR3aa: CASGLSALAETQYF

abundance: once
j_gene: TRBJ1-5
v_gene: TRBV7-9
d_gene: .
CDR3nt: TGTGCCAGCAGCTCTCAGAATCAGCCCCAGCATTTT
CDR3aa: CASSSQNQPQHF

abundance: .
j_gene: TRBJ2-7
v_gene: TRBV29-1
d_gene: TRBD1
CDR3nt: TGCAGCGTCTGGGACAGGTTTCGTCCTCAGTACTTC
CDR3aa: CSVWDRFRPQYF

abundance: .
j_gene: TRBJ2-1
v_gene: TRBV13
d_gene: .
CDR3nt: TGTGCCAGCAGCTTAGGGCCCCAAAGCATGGATGAGCAGTTCTTC
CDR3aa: CASSLGPQSMDEQFF

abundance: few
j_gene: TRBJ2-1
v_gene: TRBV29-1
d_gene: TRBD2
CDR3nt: TGCAGCGGGGGGAGACTAGCGGGAAATAATGAGCAGTTCTTC
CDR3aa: CSGGRLAGNNEQFF

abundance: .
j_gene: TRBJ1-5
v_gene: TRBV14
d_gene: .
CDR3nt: TGTGCCAGCAGTCGAGGGGCCCCCCCCGCGCCCCAGCATTTT
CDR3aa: CASSRGAPPAPQHF